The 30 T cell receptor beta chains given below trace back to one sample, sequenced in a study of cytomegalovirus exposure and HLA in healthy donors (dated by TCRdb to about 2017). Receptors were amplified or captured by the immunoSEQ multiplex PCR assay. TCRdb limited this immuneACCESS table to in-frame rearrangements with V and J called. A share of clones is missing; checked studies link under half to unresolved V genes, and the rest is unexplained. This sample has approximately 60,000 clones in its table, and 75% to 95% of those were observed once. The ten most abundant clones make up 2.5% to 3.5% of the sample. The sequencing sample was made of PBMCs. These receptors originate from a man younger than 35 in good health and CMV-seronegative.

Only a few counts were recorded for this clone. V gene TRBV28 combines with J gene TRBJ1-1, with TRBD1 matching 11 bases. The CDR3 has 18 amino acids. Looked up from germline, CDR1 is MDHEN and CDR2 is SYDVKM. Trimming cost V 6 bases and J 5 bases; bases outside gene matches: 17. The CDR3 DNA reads TGTGCCAGCAGCCTCACCTTACTCGCTGGGACAGGGGGGACTGAAGCTTTCTTT. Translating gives CASSLTLLAGTGGTEAFF.

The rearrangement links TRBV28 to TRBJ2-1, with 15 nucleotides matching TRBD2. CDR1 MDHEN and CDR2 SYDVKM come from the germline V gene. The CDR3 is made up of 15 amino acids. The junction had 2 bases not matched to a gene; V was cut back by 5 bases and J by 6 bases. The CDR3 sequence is CASSGGLAGGNEQFF. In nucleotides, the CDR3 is TGTGCCAGCAGTGGGGGACTAGCGGGGGGCAATGAGCAGTTCTTC.

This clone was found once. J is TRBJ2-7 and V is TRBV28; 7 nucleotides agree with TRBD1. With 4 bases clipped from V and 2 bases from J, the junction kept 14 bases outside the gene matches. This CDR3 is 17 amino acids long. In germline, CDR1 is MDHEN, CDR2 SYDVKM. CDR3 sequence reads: CASSSYPRSTGPYEQYF. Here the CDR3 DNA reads TGTGCCAGCAGTTCTTACCCCAGATCGACAGGGCCCTACGAGCAGTACTTC. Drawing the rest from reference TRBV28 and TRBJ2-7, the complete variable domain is DVKVTQSSRYLVKRTGEKVFLECVQDMDHENMFWYRQDPGLGLRLIYFSYDVKMKEKGDIPEGYSVSREKKERFSLILESASTNQTSMYLCASSSYPRSTGPYEQYFGPGTRLTVT.

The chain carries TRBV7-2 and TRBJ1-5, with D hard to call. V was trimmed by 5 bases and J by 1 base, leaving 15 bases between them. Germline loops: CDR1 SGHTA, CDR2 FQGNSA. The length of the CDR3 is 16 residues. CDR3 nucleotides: TGTGCCAGCAGCCCCCGAGGGCGGAGCAGCAATCAGCCCCAGCATTTT. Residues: CASSPRGRSSNQPQHF. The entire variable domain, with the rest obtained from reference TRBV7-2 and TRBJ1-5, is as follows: GAGVSQSPSNKVTEKGKDVELRCDPISGHTALYWYRQSLGQGLEFLIYFQGNSAPDKSGLPSDRFSAERTGGSVSTLTIQRTQQEDSAVYLCASSPRGRSSNQPQHFGDGTRLSIL.

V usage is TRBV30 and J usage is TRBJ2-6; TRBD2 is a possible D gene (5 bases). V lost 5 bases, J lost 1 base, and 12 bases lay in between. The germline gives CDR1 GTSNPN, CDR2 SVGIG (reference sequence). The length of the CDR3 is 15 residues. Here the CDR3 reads CAWGERGSGANVLTF. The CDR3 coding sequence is TGTGCCTGGGGGGAGCGAGGTTCTGGGGCCAACGTCCTGACTTTC.

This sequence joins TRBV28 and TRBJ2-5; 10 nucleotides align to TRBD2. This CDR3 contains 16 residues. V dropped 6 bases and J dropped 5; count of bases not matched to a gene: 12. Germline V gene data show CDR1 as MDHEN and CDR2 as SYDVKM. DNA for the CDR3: TGTGCCAGCAGCCGGTTTCCTAGCGGGGGAATGGAGACCCAGTACTTC. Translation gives CASSRFPSGGMETQYF.

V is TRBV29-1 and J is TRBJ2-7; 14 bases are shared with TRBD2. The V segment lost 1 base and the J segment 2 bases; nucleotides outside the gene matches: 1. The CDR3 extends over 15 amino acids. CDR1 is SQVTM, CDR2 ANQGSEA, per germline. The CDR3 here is CSVEGLAGGAYEQYF. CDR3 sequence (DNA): TGCAGCGTTGAAGGACTAGCGGGGGGGGCCTACGAGCAGTACTTC.

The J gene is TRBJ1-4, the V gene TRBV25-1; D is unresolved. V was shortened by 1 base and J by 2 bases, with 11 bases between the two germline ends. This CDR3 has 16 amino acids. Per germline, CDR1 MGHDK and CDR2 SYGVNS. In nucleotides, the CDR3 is TGTGCCAGCAGTGAATCTGGGCTCTCTACTAATGAAAAACTGTTTTTT. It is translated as CASSESGLSTNEKLFF.

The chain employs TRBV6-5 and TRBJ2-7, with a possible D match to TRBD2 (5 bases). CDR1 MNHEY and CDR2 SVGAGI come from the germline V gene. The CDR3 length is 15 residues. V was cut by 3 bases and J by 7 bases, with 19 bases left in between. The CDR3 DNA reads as TGTGCCAGCAGTTATACTTGGACCCTCTCGGGGGAGCAGTACTTC. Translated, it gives CASSYTWTLSGEQYF.

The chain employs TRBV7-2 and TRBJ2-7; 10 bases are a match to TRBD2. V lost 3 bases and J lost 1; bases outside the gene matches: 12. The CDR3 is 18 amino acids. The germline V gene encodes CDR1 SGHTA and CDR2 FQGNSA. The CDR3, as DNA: TGTGCCAGCAGCTTGTACTCCGGGACTAGCGACCAGTCCTACGAGCAGTACTTC. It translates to CASSLYSGTSDQSYEQYF.

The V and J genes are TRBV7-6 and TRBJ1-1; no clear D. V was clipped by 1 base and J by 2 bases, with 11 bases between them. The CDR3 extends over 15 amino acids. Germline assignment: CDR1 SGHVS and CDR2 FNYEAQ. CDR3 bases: TGTGCCAGCAGCTTAGTTCCCACGGTTAACACTGAAGCTTTCTTT. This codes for CASSLVPTVNTEAFF.

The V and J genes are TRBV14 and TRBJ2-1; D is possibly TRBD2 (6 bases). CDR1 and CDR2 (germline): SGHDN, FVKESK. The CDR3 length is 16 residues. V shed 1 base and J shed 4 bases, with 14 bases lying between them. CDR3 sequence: CASSQVLGGKYNEQFF. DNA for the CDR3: TGTGCCAGCAGCCAAGTACTCGGGGGAAAATACAATGAGCAGTTCTTC.

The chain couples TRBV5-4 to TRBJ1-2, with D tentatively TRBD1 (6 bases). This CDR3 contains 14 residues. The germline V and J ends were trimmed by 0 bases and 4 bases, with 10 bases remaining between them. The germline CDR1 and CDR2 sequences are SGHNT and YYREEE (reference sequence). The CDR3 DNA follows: TGTGCCAGCAGCTTGGTACAGGGTGGCTATGGCTACACCTTC. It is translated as CASSLVQGGYGYTF.

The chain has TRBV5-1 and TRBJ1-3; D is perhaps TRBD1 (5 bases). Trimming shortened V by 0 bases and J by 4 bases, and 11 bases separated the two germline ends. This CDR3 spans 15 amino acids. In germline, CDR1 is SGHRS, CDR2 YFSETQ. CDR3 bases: TGCGCCAGCAGCTTGGAAGGGGCGCCCGGAAACACCATATATTTT. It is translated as CASSLEGAPGNTIYF.

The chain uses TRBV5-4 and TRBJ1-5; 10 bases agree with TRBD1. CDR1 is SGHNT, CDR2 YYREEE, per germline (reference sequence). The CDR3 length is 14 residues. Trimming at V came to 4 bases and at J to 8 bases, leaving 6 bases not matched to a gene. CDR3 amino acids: CASSRPGTGEPQHF. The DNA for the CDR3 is TGTGCCAGCAGCCGTCCCGGGACAGGGGAGCCCCAGCATTTT.

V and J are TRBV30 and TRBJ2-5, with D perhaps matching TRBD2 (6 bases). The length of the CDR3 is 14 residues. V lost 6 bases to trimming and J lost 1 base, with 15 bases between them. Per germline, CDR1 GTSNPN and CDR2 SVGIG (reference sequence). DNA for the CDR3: TGTGCCTGTGAACTCCGGGACTCCCAAGAGACCCAGTACTTC. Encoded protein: CACELRDSQETQYF.

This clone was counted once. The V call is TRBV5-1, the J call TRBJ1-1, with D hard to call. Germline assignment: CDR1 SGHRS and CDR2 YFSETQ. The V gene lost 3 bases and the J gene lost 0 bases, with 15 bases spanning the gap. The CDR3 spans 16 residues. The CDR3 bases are TGCGCCAGCAGCTCTCTCGCAACCACTATGAACACTGAAGCTTTCTTT. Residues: CASSSLATTMNTEAFF.

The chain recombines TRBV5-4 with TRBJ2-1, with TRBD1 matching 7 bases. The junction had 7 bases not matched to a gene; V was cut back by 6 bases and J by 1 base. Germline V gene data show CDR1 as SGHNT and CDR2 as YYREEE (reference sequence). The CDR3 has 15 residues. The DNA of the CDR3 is TGTGCCAGCAAAAGACAGGGCGGATCCTACAATGAGCAGTTCTTC. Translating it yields CASKRQGGSYNEQFF.

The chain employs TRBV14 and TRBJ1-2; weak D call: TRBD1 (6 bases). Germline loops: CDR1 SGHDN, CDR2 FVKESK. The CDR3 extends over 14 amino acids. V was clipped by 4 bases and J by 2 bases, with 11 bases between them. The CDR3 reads CASSPAGENYGYTF. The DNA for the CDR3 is TGTGCCAGCAGCCCAGCAGGGGAGAACTATGGCTACACCTTC.

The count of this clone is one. The CDR3 sequence is CASSGGTGYYEQYF. The CDR3 DNA follows: TGTGCCAGCAGCGGGGGGACCGGGTACTACGAGCAGTACTTC. The chain carries TRBV5-4 and TRBJ2-7; TRBD2 is a possible D gene (6 bases). The V and J ends lost 4 bases and 3 bases respectively, with 14 bases between them. Germline V lookup: CDR1 SGHNT, CDR2 YYREEE (reference sequence). The CDR3 totals 14 residues.

The CDR3 nucleotides read TGTGCCAGCAGTTACTCGGGGGCGGGAGGTTTAGGCGAGCAGTACTTC. Translated: CASSYSGAGGLGEQYF. This rearrangement joins TRBV6-5 to TRBJ2-7; 8 positions match TRBD2. This CDR3 contains 16 residues. Germline V gene lookup returns CDR1 MNHEY and CDR2 SVGAGI. The junction had 10 bases not matched to a gene; V was cut back by 0 bases and J by 6 bases.

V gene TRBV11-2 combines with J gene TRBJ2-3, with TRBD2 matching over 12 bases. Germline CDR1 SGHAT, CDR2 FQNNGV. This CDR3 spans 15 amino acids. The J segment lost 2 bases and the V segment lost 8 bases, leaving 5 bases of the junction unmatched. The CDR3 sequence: CASRLAGGFTDTQYF. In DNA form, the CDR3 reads TGTGCCAGCCGCCTAGCGGGAGGGTTCACAGATACGCAGTATTTT.

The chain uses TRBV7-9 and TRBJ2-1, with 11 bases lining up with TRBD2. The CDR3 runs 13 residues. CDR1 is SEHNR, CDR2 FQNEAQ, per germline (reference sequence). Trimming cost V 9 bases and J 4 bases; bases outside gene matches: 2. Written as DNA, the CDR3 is TGTGCCAGTGGGACTAGCGGATACAATGAGCAGTTCTTC. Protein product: CASGTSGYNEQFF.

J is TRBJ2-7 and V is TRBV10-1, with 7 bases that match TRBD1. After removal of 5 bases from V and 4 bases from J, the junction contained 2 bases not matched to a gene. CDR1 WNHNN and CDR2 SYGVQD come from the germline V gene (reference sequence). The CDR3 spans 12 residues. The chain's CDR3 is CASSKTGYEQYF. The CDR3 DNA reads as TGCGCCAGCAGTAAGACAGGGTACGAGCAGTACTTC.

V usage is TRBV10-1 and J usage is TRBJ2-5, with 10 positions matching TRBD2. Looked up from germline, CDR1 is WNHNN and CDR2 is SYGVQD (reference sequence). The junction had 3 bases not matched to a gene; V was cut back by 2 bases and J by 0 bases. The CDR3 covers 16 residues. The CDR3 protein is CASSEIAGGNQETQYF. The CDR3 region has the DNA TGCGCCAGCAGTGAGATAGCGGGAGGCAACCAAGAGACCCAGTACTTC.

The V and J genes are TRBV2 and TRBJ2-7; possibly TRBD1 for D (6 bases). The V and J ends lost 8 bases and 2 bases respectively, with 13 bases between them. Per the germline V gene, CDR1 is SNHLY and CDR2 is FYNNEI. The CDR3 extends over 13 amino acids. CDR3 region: CASLRDTPYEQYF. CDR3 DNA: TGTGCCAGCCTGAGGGACACGCCCTACGAGCAGTACTTC.

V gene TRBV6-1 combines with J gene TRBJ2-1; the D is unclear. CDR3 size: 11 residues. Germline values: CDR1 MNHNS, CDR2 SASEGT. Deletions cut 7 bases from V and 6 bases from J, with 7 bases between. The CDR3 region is CASTRINEQFF. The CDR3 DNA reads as TGTGCCAGCACCCGTATCAATGAGCAGTTCTTC.

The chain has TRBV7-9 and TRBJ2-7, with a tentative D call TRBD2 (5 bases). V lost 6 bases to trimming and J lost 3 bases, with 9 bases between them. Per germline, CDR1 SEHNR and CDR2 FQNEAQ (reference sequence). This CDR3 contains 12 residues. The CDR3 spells CASRLEGYEQYF. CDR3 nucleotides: TGTGCCAGCAGACTAGAGGGCTACGAGCAGTACTTC.

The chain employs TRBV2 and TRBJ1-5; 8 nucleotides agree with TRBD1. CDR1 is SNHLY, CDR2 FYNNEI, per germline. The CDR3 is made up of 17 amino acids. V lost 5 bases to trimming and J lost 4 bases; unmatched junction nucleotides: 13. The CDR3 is CASSQYLQGGPNQPQHF. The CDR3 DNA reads TGTGCCAGCAGTCAATACCTACAGGGGGGTCCAAATCAGCCCCAGCATTTT.

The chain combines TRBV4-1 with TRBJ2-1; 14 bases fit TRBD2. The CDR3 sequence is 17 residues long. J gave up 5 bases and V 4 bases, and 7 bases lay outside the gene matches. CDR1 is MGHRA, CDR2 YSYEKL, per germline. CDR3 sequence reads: CASSPRLAGGPHNEQFF. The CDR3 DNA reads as TGCGCCAGCAGCCCCCGACTAGCGGGAGGGCCACACAATGAGCAGTTCTTC.